The TCR beta chain under discussion was sequenced for a study of blood T cell repertoires in COVID-19. For the study at large: Italy, Spain and the United States were the sources of the convalescent and acute COVID-19 samples. From T cells, B-cell-depleted T cells, or PBMCs came the material, which was cDNA or gDNA.

Under the authors' procedure: Nucleated cell counts were estimated from reference gene primer amplification. Data came from immunoSEQ multiplex PCR; TCRdb stores just in-frame clones and leaves some out. That table is the source of V, J and clone size, and D and trimming were worked out from the DNA. Among tens of thousands of clones, roughly 82% were seen once, and the ten largest hold around 8.7%. Germline lookup yields CDR1 MNHEY and CDR2 SMNVEV (reference sequence). CDR3 length equals 17 residues. V lost 6 bases, J lost 1 base, and 19 bases lay in between. The sequence was obtained from a woman older than 75 with acute or convalescent COVID-19. V usage is TRBV27 and J usage is TRBJ2-1; tentatively, D is TRBD1 (5 bases). Sequenced material: peripheral blood. The CDR3 region is CASSPPQQELSYNEQFF. DNA for the CDR3: TGTGCCAGCAGCCCCCCCCAACAGGAGCTGTCCTACAATGAGCAGTTCTTC.